Only one count was recorded for the clone carrying this T cell receptor beta chain. TCRdb itself ran the 5' RACE reads through MiXCR, one entry per CDR3 protein. The sample lists roughly 2,600 distinct CDR3 sequences, more than 15% occurring once. The sample originates from a study of spatial heterogeneity in lung cancer. Time point defined: sample taken at primary tumor resection. V gave up 8 bases and J gave up 4 bases; unmatched junction bases: 3. This CDR3 has 12 residues. Germline CDR1 and CDR2: MNHEY and SVGEGT. This specimen consisted of normal lung tissue next to the tumor, obtained at surgery. The TCR was taken from a male donor with early-stage non-small cell lung cancer. The chain employs TRBV6-2 or TRBV6-3 and TRBJ2-7, with 9 bases aligning to TRBD1. This CDR3 reads CASAGQGYEQYF. Written as DNA, the CDR3 is TGTGCCAGCGCAGGACAGGGGTACGAGCAGTACTTC.